These T cell receptor beta chains were read from a single sample in a study of graft-versus-host responses after intestinal transplantation. Profiled with immunoSEQ multiplex PCR; TCRdb holds only in-frame clones, not every one. Altogether some 69,000 clones are present, roughly 92% being singletons, with the ten largest covering around 6.7%. This material consisted of bone marrow, taken 734 days after intestinal transplantation. The receptor set was obtained from a human patient who received an intestinal transplant, so some T cells may come from the graft donor. Each CDR3 is given with its conserved first and last residue. D genes are given only for firm matches. The size of a clone is reported for some rows only, either as once, few or many, or as a class for expanded clones.

d_gene | j_gene | abundance | v_gene | CDR3aa | CDR3nt
. | TRBJ1-3 | . | TRBV5-4 | CASSIQGGGPGNTIYF | TGTGCCAGCAGCATTCAGGGTGGGGGGCCTGGAAACACCATATATTTT
TRBD2 | TRBJ2-3 | . | TRBV7-3 | CASSSGLAGGGADTQYF | TGTGCCAGCAGCTCGGGACTAGCGGGAGGAGGGGCAGATACGCAGTATTTT
. | TRBJ1-2 | . | TRBV14 | CASSSRDGQPGYGYTF | TGTGCCAGCAGCTCGAGGGACGGTCAGCCTGGCTATGGCTACACCTTC
TRBD1 | TRBJ2-2 | . | TRBV5-1 | CASSFGQGTGELFF | TGCGCCAGCAGTTTCGGACAGGGAACGGGGGAGCTGTTTTTT
. | TRBJ1-4 | . | TRBV5-4 | CASSVRDVSEKLFF | TGTGCCAGCAGCGTCCGGGACGTCAGTGAAAAACTGTTTTTT
. | TRBJ2-7 | . | TRBV29-1 | CSVVFLSEQYF | TGCAGCGTTGTCTTTCTTTCCGAGCAGTACTTC
. | TRBJ2-7 | . | TRBV5-1 | CASSLDLDYEQYF | TGCGCCAGCAGCTTGGATTTAGACTACGAGCAGTACTTC
. | TRBJ2-3 | . | TRBV20-1 | CSQHSTDTQYF | TGCAGTCAGCATAGCACAGATACGCAGTATTTT
TRBD1 | TRBJ2-2 | . | TRBV11-2 | CASSATGLVDTGELFF | TGTGCCAGCAGCGCGACAGGGCTGGTTGACACCGGGGAGCTGTTTTTT
. | TRBJ1-1 | . | TRBV11-1 | CASSLDGLGVNTEAFF | TGTGCCAGCAGCTTAGACGGCCTGGGGGTGAACACTGAAGCTTTCTTT
. | TRBJ1-1 | . | TRBV5-4 | CASSRDLNTEAFF | TGTGCCAGCAGCCGGGACTTAAACACTGAAGCTTTCTTT
TRBD2 | TRBJ2-1 | . | TRBV7-9 | CASSARDYTRDEQFF | TGTGCCAGCAGCGCCCGGGACTACACAAGGGATGAGCAGTTCTTC
. | TRBJ2-6 | . | TRBV2 | CASSEGGIPGANVLTF | TGTGCCAGCAGTGAAGGTGGGATACCTGGGGCCAACGTCCTGACTTTC
TRBD1 | TRBJ2-1 | . | TRBV6-5 | CASSFRDRVGEQFF | TGTGCCAGCAGTTTTCGGGACAGGGTTGGTGAGCAGTTCTTC
. | TRBJ2-5 | . | TRBV7-6 | CASSSLPGSPETQYF | TGTGCCAGCAGCTCCCTCCCCGGGTCTCCAGAGACCCAGTACTTC
. | TRBJ1-6 | few | TRBV28 | CASSLGGQGHSPLHF | TGTGCCAGCAGTTTAGGTGGGCAGGGACATTCACCCCTCCACTTT
. | TRBJ2-5 | . | TRBV18 | CASSPRYFETQYF | TGTGCCAGCTCACCACGGTACTTCGAGACCCAGTACTTC
TRBD2 | TRBJ2-1 | once | TRBV4-2 | CASSRGGNSYNEQFF | TGTGCCAGCAGCCGGGGGGGGAATTCCTACAATGAGCAGTTCTTC
. | TRBJ1-6 | . | TRBV9 | CASSTGQYSPLHF | TGTGCCTCCTCAACAGGGCAGTATAGTCCCCTCCACTTT
TRBD1 | TRBJ1-1 | . | TRBV5-4 | CASSRQGASNTEAFF | TGTGCCAGCAGCCGACAGGGGGCGTCGAACACTGAAGCTTTCTTT
TRBD2 | TRBJ2-1 | . | TRBV15 | CATSWTSGSHNEQFF | TGTGCCACCAGCTGGACTAGCGGGAGTCACAATGAGCAGTTCTTC
. | TRBJ1-1 | . | TRBV2 | CASRDTRGPEAFF | TGTGCCAGCAGGGATACCAGGGGTCCTGAAGCTTTCTTT
TRBD1 | TRBJ1-5 | . | TRBV6-5 | CASRERIGTDKHF | TGTGCCAGCCGTGAGAGGATTGGGACAGATAAACATTTT
. | TRBJ2-7 | . | TRBV7-2 | CASSSRQVYEQYF | TGTGCCAGCAGCTCCCGACAGGTCTACGAGCAGTACTTC
. | TRBJ1-3 | . | TRBV19 | CASSIQELRSGNTIYF | TGTGCCAGTAGTATTCAGGAATTACGCTCTGGAAACACCATATATTTT
. | TRBJ2-3 | . | TRBV5-1 | CASSLGRGSDTQYF | TGCGCCAGCAGCTTGGGTAGGGGATCAGATACGCAGTATTTT
. | TRBJ2-1 | . | TRBV13 | CASSRWQGRREQFF | TGTGCCAGCAGCAGGTGGCAGGGTCGCAGGGAGCAGTTCTTC
TRBD1 | TRBJ2-5 | . | TRBV2 | CASSEEQGAGETQYF | TGTGCCAGCAGTGAGGAACAGGGGGCTGGAGAGACCCAGTACTTC
. | TRBJ2-1 | once | TRBV7-3 | CASSLGSTSYEQFF | TGTGCCAGCAGCTTGGGGTCCACTAGCTACGAGCAGTTCTTC
TRBD2 | TRBJ2-1 | . | TRBV7-9 | CASSLRRLAGMHNEQFF | TGTGCCAGCAGCTTACGCAGACTAGCGGGGATGCACAATGAGCAGTTCTTC
. | TRBJ2-1 | . | TRBV6-1 | CASSENKGGEQFF | TGTGCCAGCAGTGAAAATAAGGGCGGTGAGCAGTTCTTC
. | TRBJ2-7 | . | TRBV18 | CASSRGATYEQYF | TGTGCCAGCTCCCGGGGGGCAACCTACGAGCAGTACTTC
TRBD1 | TRBJ2-3 | few | TRBV6-4 | CASSDAGTGGPDTQYF | TGTGCCAGCAGTGATGCCGGGACAGGGGGCCCAGATACGCAGTATTTT
TRBD2 | TRBJ2-2 | . | TRBV5-6 | CASSSGTSGRAGELFF | TGTGCCAGCAGCTCCGGGACTAGCGGGAGGGCCGGGGAGCTGTTTTTT
TRBD1 | TRBJ2-4 | . | TRBV6-1 | CASSEGQGGNIQYF | TGTGCCAGCAGTGAAGGACAGGGCGGGAACATTCAGTACTTC
TRBD1 | TRBJ1-1 | . | TRBV19 | CASSPGTGGTEAFF | TGTGCCAGTAGTCCCGGGACAGGTGGAACTGAAGCTTTCTTT